These 3 T cell receptor beta chains share one sample of origin, sequenced in a study of Tregs in tolerant kidney transplant recipients. Antigens for these TCRs are unknown. Only in-frame clones appear in the TCRdb table, and some are missing; sequencing was by immunoSEQ multiplex PCR. The repertoire holds 35,000 to 50,000 clones, 95% seen once, with approximately 0.41% in the top ten. The sequenced sample consisted of Tregs from blood cultured with allogeneic cells. The receptors derive from a human donor in good health.

The genes are TRBV18 and TRBJ1-5; a weak D match, TRBD1 (5 bases). The CDR3 extends over 13 amino acids. V lost 2 bases, J lost 9 bases, and 11 bases lay in between. CDR1 is KGHSH, CDR2 LQKENI, per germline. Written as DNA, the CDR3 is TGTGCCAGCTCACCAGGGGCAGGGCCGCCCCAGCATTTT. The encoded protein is CASSPGAGPPQHF.

This clone was seen once. This chain connects TRBV5-1 to TRBJ2-3; 8 bases fit TRBD2. Germline CDR1 SGHRS, CDR2 YFSETQ. There are 15 residues in the CDR3. V trimming: 4 bases; J trimming: 4 bases; junction bases outside the gene matches: 8. For the CDR3, the DNA is TGCGCCAGCAGCCCCAGCCAGCGGGAGTCAGATACGCAGTATTTT. Translation: CASSPSQRESDTQYF.

The gene calls are TRBV29-1 and TRBJ2-3; D possibly corresponds to TRBD2 (5 bases). The CDR3 runs to 11 residues. The germline V gene has CDR1 SQVTM and CDR2 ANQGSEA. The V end lost 4 bases, the J end lost 5 bases, and 7 bases lay between the germline ends. The CDR3 sequence: CSVVGLDTQYF. The DNA of the CDR3 is TGCAGCGTTGTAGGACTAGATACGCAGTATTTT.